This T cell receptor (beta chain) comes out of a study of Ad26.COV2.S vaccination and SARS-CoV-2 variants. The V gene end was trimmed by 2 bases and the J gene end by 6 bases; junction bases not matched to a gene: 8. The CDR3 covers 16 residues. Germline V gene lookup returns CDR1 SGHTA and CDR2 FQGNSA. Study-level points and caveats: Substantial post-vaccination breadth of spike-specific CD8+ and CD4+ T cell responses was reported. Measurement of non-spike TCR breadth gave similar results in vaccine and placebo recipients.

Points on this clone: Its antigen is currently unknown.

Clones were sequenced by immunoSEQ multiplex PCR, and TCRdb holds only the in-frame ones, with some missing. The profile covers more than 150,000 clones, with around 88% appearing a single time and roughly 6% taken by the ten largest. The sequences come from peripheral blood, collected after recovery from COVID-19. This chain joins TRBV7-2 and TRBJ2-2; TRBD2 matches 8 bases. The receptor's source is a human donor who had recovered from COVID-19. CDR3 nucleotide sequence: TGTGCCAGCAGCTTAAACCCAGCGGGAGCCTCCGGGGAGCTGTTTTTT. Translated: CASSLNPAGASGELFF.